This T cell receptor (beta chain) is drawn from a study of blood T cell repertoires in COVID-19. Some clones are missing from TCRdb's copy, which holds only in-frame ones; the method was immunoSEQ multiplex PCR. The sample has about 320,000 clones, 85% seen once. Exposed study participants had met a COVID-19 case within 2 weeks before entry. The material sequenced was PBMCs or T cells enriched from blood (not recorded which). This clonotype was sampled from a woman aged 25 to 45 who had been exposed to COVID-19.

The CDR3 region is CSVYRGNEQFF. DNA for the CDR3: TGCAGCGTTTACAGGGGCAATGAGCAGTTCTTC. The chain links TRBV29-1 to TRBJ2-1; 7 positions match TRBD1. CDR1 is SQVTM, CDR2 ANQGSEA, per germline. This CDR3 region has 11 residues. V lost 5 bases to trimming and J lost 6 bases; unmatched junction nucleotides: 1.